These T cell receptor beta chains were read from a single sample in a study of cytomegalovirus exposure and HLA in healthy donors. Profiling relied on immunoSEQ multiplex PCR, and the TCRdb table lists in-frame clones only, not all of them. Of 150,000 to 200,000 clones detected, less than 90% appear once; the ten largest clones hold around 1.6%. The material sequenced was PBMCs. The source of these receptors is a man aged 50 to 59 in good health and CMV-seronegative. CDR3s include the opening cysteine and the closing phenylalanine or tryptophan. The order of the fields is D gene, V gene, J gene, clone size, CDR3 protein. The D gene is left open where the match is weak. The size of a clone is reported for some rows only, either as once, few or many, or as a class for expanded clones.

D gene: TRBD2; V gene: TRBV19; J gene: TRBJ2-1; clone size: .; CDR3 protein: CASSIDRRGGAYNEQFF
D gene: .; V gene: TRBV6-5; J gene: TRBJ1-1; clone size: .; CDR3 protein: CASSYQWNTEAFF
D gene: TRBD1; V gene: TRBV6-6; J gene: TRBJ2-7; clone size: .; CDR3 protein: CATFAGTERREQYF
D gene: .; V gene: TRBV27; J gene: TRBJ2-1; clone size: .; CDR3 protein: CASSSQGPSSHEQFF
D gene: .; V gene: TRBV5-4; J gene: TRBJ1-1; clone size: .; CDR3 protein: CASSSELRRSEIEAFF
D gene: .; V gene: TRBV11-2; J gene: TRBJ1-4; clone size: .; CDR3 protein: CASSPQSGAVNEKLFF
D gene: .; V gene: TRBV28; J gene: TRBJ2-3; clone size: .; CDR3 protein: CASSLTWDTQYF
D gene: .; V gene: TRBV11-2; J gene: TRBJ1-1; clone size: .; CDR3 protein: CASSSPRGGPEAFF
D gene: TRBD2; V gene: TRBV4-1; J gene: TRBJ2-1; clone size: .; CDR3 protein: CASSRLSGRDNEQFF
D gene: TRBD1; V gene: TRBV28; J gene: TRBJ1-5; clone size: .; CDR3 protein: CASSFGTGGYQPQHF
D gene: TRBD2; V gene: TRBV11-1; J gene: TRBJ2-5; clone size: .; CDR3 protein: CASSLRLAGFQETQYF
D gene: TRBD2; V gene: TRBV7-3; J gene: TRBJ2-1; clone size: .; CDR3 protein: CASSLALAGVVGEQFF
D gene: TRBD2; V gene: TRBV7-3; J gene: TRBJ2-3; clone size: .; CDR3 protein: CASSLTPPSGRREDTQYF
D gene: TRBD2; V gene: TRBV7-9; J gene: TRBJ2-5; clone size: .; CDR3 protein: CASSPSGGSRETQYF
D gene: .; V gene: TRBV5-6; J gene: TRBJ1-2; clone size: .; CDR3 protein: CASSLDRRSDYGYTF
D gene: TRBD2; V gene: TRBV7-2; J gene: TRBJ2-5; clone size: .; CDR3 protein: CASSLDGASGGGQETQYF
D gene: TRBD2; V gene: TRBV5-4; J gene: TRBJ2-3; clone size: .; CDR3 protein: CASSNSGGYSADTQYF
D gene: TRBD2; V gene: TRBV12-5; J gene: TRBJ2-1; clone size: .; CDR3 protein: CASGLRLVGGSSYNEQFF
D gene: TRBD1; V gene: TRBV5-4; J gene: TRBJ1-1; clone size: few; CDR3 protein: CASSWDRGTEAFF
D gene: .; V gene: TRBV7-9; J gene: TRBJ1-5; clone size: .; CDR3 protein: CASSLGTERNQPQHF
D gene: .; V gene: TRBV7-3; J gene: TRBJ1-1; clone size: .; CDR3 protein: CASSSTGNTEAFF
D gene: TRBD2; V gene: TRBV27; J gene: TRBJ2-7; clone size: .; CDR3 protein: CASSSSGTGAGGRYEQYF
D gene: .; V gene: TRBV12-5; J gene: TRBJ1-2; clone size: .; CDR3 protein: CASGVGGGRRNTF
D gene: .; V gene: TRBV18; J gene: TRBJ2-3; clone size: .; CDR3 protein: CASSPREGVGDTQYF